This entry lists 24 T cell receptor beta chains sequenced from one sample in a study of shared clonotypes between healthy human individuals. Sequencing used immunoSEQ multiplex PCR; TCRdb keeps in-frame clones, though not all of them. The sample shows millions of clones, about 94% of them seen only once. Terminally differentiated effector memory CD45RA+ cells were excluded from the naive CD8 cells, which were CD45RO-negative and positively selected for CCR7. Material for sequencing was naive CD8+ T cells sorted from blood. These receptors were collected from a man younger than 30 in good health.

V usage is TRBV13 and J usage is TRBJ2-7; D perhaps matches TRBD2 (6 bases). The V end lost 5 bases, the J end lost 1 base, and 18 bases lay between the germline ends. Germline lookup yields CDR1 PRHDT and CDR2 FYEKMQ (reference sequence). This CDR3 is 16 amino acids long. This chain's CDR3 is CASSGGAERRSYEQYF. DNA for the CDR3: TGTGCCAGCAGCGGAGGGGCGGAGCGAAGATCCTACGAGCAGTACTTC.

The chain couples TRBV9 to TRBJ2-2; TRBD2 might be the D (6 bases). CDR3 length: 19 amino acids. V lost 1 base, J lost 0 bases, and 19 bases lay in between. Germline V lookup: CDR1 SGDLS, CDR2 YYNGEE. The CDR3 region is CASSVLEGPVPTNTGELFF. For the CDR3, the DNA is TGTGCCAGCAGCGTATTGGAGGGGCCCGTCCCAACGAACACCGGGGAGCTGTTTTTT.

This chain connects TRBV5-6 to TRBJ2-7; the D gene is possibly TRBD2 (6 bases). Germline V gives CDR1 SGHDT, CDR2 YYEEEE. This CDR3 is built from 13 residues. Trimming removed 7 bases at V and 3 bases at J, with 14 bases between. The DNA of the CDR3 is TGTGCCAGCTCGTCGGGAGTGGTCTACGAGCAGTACTTC. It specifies CASSSGVVYEQYF.

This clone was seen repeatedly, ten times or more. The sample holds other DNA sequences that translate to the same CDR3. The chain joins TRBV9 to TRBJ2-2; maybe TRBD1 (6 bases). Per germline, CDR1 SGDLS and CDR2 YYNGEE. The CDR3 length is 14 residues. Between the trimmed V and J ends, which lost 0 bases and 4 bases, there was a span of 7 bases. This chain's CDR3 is CASSVGGGTGELFF. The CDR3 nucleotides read TGTGCCAGCAGCGTAGGAGGGGGCACCGGGGAGCTGTTTTTT.

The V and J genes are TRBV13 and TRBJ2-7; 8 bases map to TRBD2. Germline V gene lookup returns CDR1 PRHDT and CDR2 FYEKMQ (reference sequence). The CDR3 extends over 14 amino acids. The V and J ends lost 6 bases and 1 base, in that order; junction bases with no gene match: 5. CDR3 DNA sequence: TGTGCCAGCAGGTGGCGGGGGGCTTCCTACGAGCAGTACTTC. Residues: CASRWRGASYEQYF.

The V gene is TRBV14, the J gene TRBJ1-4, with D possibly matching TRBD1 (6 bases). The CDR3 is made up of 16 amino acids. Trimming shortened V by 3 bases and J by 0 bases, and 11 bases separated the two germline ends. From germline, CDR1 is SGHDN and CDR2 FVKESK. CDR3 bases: TGTGCCAGCAGCCAGGGACATTCGGCAACTAATGAAAAACTGTTTTTT. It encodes CASSQGHSATNEKLFF.

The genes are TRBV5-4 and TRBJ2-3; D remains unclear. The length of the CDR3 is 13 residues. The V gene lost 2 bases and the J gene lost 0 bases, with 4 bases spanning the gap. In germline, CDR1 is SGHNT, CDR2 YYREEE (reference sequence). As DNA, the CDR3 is TGTGCCAGCAGCTTCCGTAGCACAGATACGCAGTATTTT. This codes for CASSFRSTDTQYF.

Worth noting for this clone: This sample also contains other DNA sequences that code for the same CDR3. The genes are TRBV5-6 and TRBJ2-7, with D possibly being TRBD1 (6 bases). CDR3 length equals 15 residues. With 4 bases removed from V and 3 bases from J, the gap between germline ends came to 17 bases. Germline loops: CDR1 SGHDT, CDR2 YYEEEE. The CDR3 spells CASSPQGAPLYEQYF. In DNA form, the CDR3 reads TGTGCCAGCAGCCCACAGGGAGCTCCCCTCTACGAGCAGTACTTC.

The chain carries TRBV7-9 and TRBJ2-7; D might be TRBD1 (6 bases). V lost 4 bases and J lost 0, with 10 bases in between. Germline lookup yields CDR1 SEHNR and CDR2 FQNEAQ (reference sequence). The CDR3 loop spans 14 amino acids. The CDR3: CASSYTGNSYEQYF. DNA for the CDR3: TGTGCCAGCAGCTATACAGGGAACTCCTACGAGCAGTACTTC.

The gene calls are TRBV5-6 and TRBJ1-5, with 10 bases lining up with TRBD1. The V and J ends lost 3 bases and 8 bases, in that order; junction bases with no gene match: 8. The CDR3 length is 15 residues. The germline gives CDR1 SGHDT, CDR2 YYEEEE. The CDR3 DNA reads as TGTGCCAGCAGCTCTGCAGGGACAGGGGTCGAGCCCCAGCATTTT. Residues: CASSSAGTGVEPQHF.

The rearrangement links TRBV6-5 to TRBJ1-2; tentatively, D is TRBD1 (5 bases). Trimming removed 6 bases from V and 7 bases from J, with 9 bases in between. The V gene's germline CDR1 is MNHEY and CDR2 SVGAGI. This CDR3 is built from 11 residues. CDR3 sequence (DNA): TGTGCCAGCAGGGAGGGGTTTGGCTACACCTTC. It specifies CASREGFGYTF.

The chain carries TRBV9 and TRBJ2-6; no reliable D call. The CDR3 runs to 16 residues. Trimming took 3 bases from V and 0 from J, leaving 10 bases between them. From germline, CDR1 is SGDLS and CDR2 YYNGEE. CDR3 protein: CASSALRNSGANVLTF. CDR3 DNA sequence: TGTGCCAGCAGCGCCCTCAGGAACTCTGGGGCCAACGTCCTGACTTTC.

Here the CDR3 reads CASSSQDRVSGEQFF. CDR3 in DNA: TGTGCCAGCAGTTCCCAGGACAGGGTTTCGGGCGAGCAGTTCTTC. This chain connects TRBV28 to TRBJ2-1; TRBD1 matches 8 bases. Germline V CDR1 and CDR2: MDHEN, SYDVKM. The CDR3 loop spans 15 amino acids. J gave up 10 bases and V 4 bases, and 12 bases lay outside the gene matches.

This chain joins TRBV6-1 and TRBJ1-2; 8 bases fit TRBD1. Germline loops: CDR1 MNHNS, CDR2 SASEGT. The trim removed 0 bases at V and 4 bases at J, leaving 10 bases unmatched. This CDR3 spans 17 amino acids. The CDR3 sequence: CASSEALAGGIVYGYTF. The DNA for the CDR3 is TGTGCCAGCAGTGAAGCCTTGGCAGGGGGCATAGTCTATGGCTACACCTTC.

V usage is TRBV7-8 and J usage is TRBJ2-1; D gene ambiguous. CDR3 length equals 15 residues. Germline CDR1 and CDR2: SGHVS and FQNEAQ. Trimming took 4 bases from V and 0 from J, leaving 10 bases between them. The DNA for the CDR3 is TGTGCCAGCAGCTCGCCGCTAGACTCCTACAATGAGCAGTTCTTC. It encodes CASSSPLDSYNEQFF.

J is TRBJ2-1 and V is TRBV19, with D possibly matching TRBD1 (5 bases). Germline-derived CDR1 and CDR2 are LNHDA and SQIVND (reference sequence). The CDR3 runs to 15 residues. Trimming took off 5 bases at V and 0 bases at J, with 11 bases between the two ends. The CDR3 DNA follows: TGTGCCAGTAGTGTTCAGGGTTACTCCTACAATGAGCAGTTCTTC. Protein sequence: CASSVQGYSYNEQFF.

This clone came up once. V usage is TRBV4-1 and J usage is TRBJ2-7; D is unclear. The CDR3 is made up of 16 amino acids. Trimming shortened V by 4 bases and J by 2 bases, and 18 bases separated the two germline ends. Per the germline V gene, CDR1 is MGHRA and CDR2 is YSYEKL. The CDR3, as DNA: TGCGCCAGCAGCCTGTCTCCCGGGCAGGCAACCTACGAGCAGTACTTC. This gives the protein CASSLSPGQATYEQYF.

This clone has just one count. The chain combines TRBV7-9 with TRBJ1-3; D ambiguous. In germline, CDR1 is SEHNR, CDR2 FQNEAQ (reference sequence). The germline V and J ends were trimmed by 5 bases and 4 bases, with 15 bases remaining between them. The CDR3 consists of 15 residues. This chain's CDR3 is CASSPLEGSGNTIYF. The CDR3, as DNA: TGTGCCAGCAGCCCCCTCGAGGGCTCGGGAAACACCATATATTTT.

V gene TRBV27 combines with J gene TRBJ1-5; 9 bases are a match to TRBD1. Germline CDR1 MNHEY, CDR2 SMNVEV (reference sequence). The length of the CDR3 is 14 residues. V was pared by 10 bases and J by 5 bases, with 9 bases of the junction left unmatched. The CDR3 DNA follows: TGTGCCAATCCAAAGGGACAGGGTGATCAGCCCCAGCATTTT. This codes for CANPKGQGDQPQHF.

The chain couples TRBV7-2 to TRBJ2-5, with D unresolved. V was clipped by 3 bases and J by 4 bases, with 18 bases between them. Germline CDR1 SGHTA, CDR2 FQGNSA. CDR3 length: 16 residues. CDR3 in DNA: TGTGCCAGCAGCTTGAGCCCGATCAGCGACCGAGAGACCCAGTACTTC. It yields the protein CASSLSPISDRETQYF.

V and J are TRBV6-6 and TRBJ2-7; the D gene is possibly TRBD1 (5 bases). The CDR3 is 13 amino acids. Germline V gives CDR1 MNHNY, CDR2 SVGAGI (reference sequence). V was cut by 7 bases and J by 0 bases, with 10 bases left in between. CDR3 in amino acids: CASTGQSSYEQYF. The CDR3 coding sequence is TGTGCCAGCACAGGACAAAGCTCCTACGAGCAGTACTTC.

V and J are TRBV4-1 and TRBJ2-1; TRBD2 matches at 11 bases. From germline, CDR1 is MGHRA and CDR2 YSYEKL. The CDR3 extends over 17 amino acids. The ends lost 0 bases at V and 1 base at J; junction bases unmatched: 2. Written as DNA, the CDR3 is TGCGCCAGCAGCCAAGATTTAGCGGGAGGGTCCTACAATGAGCAGTTCTTC. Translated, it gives CASSQDLAGGSYNEQFF.

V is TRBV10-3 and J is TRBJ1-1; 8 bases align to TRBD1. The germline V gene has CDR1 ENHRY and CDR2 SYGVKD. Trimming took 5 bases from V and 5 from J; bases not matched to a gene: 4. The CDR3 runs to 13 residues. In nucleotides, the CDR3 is TGTGCCATCAGTCGGGACAGGATGACTGAAGCTTTCTTT. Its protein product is CAISRDRMTEAFF.

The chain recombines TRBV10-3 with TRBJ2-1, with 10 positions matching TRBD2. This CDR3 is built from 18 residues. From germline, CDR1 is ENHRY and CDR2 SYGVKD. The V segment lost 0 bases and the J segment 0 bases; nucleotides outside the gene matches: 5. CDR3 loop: CAISESSGRAPSYNEQFF. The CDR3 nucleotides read TGTGCCATCAGTGAGTCCAGCGGGAGGGCCCCCTCCTACAATGAGCAGTTCTTC.